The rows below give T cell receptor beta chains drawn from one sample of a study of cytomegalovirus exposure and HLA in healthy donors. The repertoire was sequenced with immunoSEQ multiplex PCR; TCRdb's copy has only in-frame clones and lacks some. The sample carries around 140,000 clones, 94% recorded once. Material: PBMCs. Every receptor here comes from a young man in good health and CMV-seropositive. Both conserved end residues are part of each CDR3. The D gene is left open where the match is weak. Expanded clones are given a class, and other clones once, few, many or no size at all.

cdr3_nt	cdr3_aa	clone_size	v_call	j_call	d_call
TGTGCCAGTAGTCAGGATACTGAAGCTTTCTTT	CASSQDTEAFF	-	TRBV19	TRBJ1-1	-
TGTGCCAGTAGTACCTTACTAGAACCCCCCGGGGAGCTGTTTTTT	CASSTLLEPPGELFF	-	TRBV19	TRBJ2-2	-
TGTGCCAGCAGCCTGACGAGGGCGTTCGGGCGGCAGTTCTTC	CASSLTRAFGRQFF	-	TRBV7-8	TRBJ2-1	-
TGTGCTAGTGGTTTGAGCCCGGTAGGAGACAGGGGGCGCGTGTCCACCGGGGAGCTGTTTTTT	CASGLSPVGDRGRVSTGELFF	once	TRBV12-5	TRBJ2-2	TRBD1
TGTGCCAGCAGTTTAGCCGGAGAGACAGGGGGAAACACTGAAGCTTTCTTT	CASSLAGETGGNTEAFF	-	TRBV28	TRBJ1-1	TRBD1
TGCGCCAGCAGCTTGGCGGCCAGGCCAGTCTATGGCTACACCTTC	CASSLAARPVYGYTF	-	TRBV5-1	TRBJ1-2	-
TGCGCCAGCAGCCGAAGGGACAGAAACACTGAAGCTTTCTTT	CASSRRDRNTEAFF	-	TRBV4-1	TRBJ1-1	TRBD1
TGTGCCAGCAGCTTAGTGGGCAGCAAAGAGACCCAGTACTTC	CASSLVGSKETQYF	-	TRBV7-9	TRBJ2-5	-
TGTGCCAGCAGCTTAGTCGAGGTTCAACGGGACACTGAAGCTTTCTTT	CASSLVEVQRDTEAFF	-	TRBV7-2	TRBJ1-1	-
TGTGCCAGCAGCTTGGTACGGTCTAGCGGGGGCAATGAGCAGTTCTTC	CASSLVRSSGGNEQFF	-	TRBV5-4	TRBJ2-1	TRBD2
TGCGCCAGCAGCTTGGCTAGCGCCAACACAGATACGCAGTATTTT	CASSLASANTDTQYF	-	TRBV5-1	TRBJ2-3	-
TGTGCCAGCAGCGTAGCCGGCCGGGAGCTAAACATTCAGTACTTC	CASSVAGRELNIQYF	-	TRBV9	TRBJ2-4	-
TGTGCCAGCAGCTTACAGGGGGCGGGCAGCACTGAAGCTTTCTTT	CASSLQGAGSTEAFF	-	TRBV7-3	TRBJ1-1	TRBD1
TGTGCCAGCTCACCCCGGGGGACTAGCGGGAGCGACAATGAGCAGTTCTTC	CASSPRGTSGSDNEQFF	-	TRBV18	TRBJ2-1	TRBD2
TGTGCCAGCAGTGAAGCGCTGGGACAGCACACTGAAGCTTTCTTT	CASSEALGQHTEAFF	-	TRBV2	TRBJ1-1	TRBD1
TGTGCCAGCAGTTTATGGGGGAGGGACAATCAGCCCCAGCATTTT	CASSLWGRDNQPQHF	-	TRBV28	TRBJ1-5	-
TGTGCCAGCAGTCCCACCGGGACAGGTACGACCTACAATGAGCAGTTCTTC	CASSPTGTGTTYNEQFF	-	TRBV27	TRBJ2-1	TRBD1
TGTGCCAGCAGTGATCCGGGGGCCTACGAGCAGTACTTC	CASSDPGAYEQYF	-	TRBV2	TRBJ2-7	-
TGTGCCAGCACTCTAGCAGGAAGGATGGATACGCAGTATTTT	CASTLAGRMDTQYF	-	TRBV2	TRBJ2-3	-
TGCGCCAGCAGCGACCCGGGACTAAACTCTAGAGAGCAGTTCTTC	CASSDPGLNSREQFF	-	TRBV5-1	TRBJ2-1	TRBD2
TGTGCCAGCACCACGCAGGGGGGCAACGAGCAGTACTTC	CASTTQGGNEQYF	-	TRBV2	TRBJ2-7	-
TGTGCCTGGAGTCGAACCGCAGGAATCGCGCAGTTCTTC	CAWSRTAGIAQFF	-	TRBV30	TRBJ2-1	-
TGCAGCGTGTCGACTAGCGGGACCACAGATACGCAGTATTTT	CSVSTSGTTDTQYF	-	TRBV29-1	TRBJ2-3	TRBD2
TGTGCCAGCAGCTTAACGGCTAGCACCTACGAGCAGTACTTC	CASSLTASTYEQYF	-	TRBV7-6	TRBJ2-7	-
TGTGCCAGCAGTGAACTAGGGGGTGTGGGTCAGCCCCAGCATTTT	CASSELGGVGQPQHF	-	TRBV6-1	TRBJ1-5	-
TGTGCCAGCAGCGAAGGGACAGGGACCCCCTACGAGCAGTACTTC	CASSEGTGTPYEQYF	-	TRBV28	TRBJ2-7	TRBD1
TGTGCCAGCAGCTTAGGTGTGGGAGAAGGGCAGTACGAGCAGTACTTC	CASSLGVGEGQYEQYF	-	TRBV7-9	TRBJ2-7	-
TGTGCCAGCCGAGGGGGTGGGGGCTTCAATCAGCCCCAGCATTTT	CASRGGGGFNQPQHF	-	TRBV28	TRBJ1-5	-
TGCGCCAGCAGCTTGGTACCTCAGGGATCCCGCTACGAGCAGTACTTC	CASSLVPQGSRYEQYF	-	TRBV5-1	TRBJ2-7	-
TGTGCCAGCACCCTGACGCGGAACACAGATACGCAGTATTTT	CASTLTRNTDTQYF	-	TRBV27	TRBJ2-3	-
TGTGCCAGCACTCCCGAGCGGGGCCTCTACGAGCAGTACTTC	CASTPERGLYEQYF	-	TRBV2	TRBJ2-7	TRBD2
TGTGCCAGCAGTCGCCACTCACTCTACTACGAGCAGTACTTC	CASSRHSLYYEQYF	-	TRBV28	TRBJ2-7	-
TGTGCCACCTTAGCGGGGGCTCGGGAAAAACTGTTTTTT	CATLAGAREKLFF	once	TRBV28	TRBJ1-4	-
TGTGCCAGCTCACCTTTCAGCAGGGGGCCGGGCGAGACCCAGTACTTC	CASSPFSRGPGETQYF	-	TRBV18	TRBJ2-5	TRBD1
TGTGCCAGCAGCTTAGAGTACAGGGCTCCCGAAGCTTTCTTT	CASSLEYRAPEAFF	-	TRBV7-9	TRBJ1-1	-
TGTGCCAGCAGTAGGTCAGGGGTCGAGCAGTACTTC	CASSRSGVEQYF	-	TRBV28	TRBJ2-7	-
TGTGCCAGCACTTACAGGGGTCGTGATGAGCAGTTCTTC	CASTYRGRDEQFF	-	TRBV7-8	TRBJ2-1	TRBD1
TGCAGCGTTGAAGAACTAGCGGGCCTCACAGATACGCAGTATTTT	CSVEELAGLTDTQYF	-	TRBV29-1	TRBJ2-3	TRBD2
TGTGCCAGCAGCCCGGGGGTGGGCACCGGGGAGCTGTTTTTT	CASSPGVGTGELFF	-	TRBV7-6	TRBJ2-2	-
TGTGCCAGCAGCGCCGAGGGAGCCCAGCCCCAGCATTTT	CASSAEGAQPQHF	-	TRBV5-8	TRBJ1-5	-
TGTGCCAGCTCACGCCCGGGACAGGGTGACTATGGCTACACCTTC	CASSRPGQGDYGYTF	-	TRBV18	TRBJ1-2	TRBD1
TGTGCCAGTGTGGACAGCCCGGGAACAGATACGCAGTATTTT	CASVDSPGTDTQYF	-	TRBV2	TRBJ2-3	-
TGTGCCAGTAAGACAGGGGACAACACTGAAGCTTTCTTT	CASKTGDNTEAFF	-	TRBV7-3	TRBJ1-1	TRBD1
TGTGCCAGCAGCGAGCGGGCGTTACAGAACACTGAAGCTTTCTTT	CASSERALQNTEAFF	-	TRBV9	TRBJ1-1	-
TGTGCCAGCAGGCGAACAGGGGGCACTGAAGCTTTCTTT	CASRRTGGTEAFF	-	TRBV27	TRBJ1-1	TRBD1
TGTGCCAGCAGCTTAGGACAGGGAAACAATGAGCAGTTCTTC	CASSLGQGNNEQFF	-	TRBV27	TRBJ2-1	TRBD1
TGTGCCAGCCGGGGGGGGAATGAGCAGTTCTTC	CASRGGNEQFF	once	TRBV6-5	TRBJ2-1	TRBD2
TGTGCCAGCAGCACGGCAGGGGATACCTACGAGCAGTACTTC	CASSTAGDTYEQYF	-	TRBV2	TRBJ2-7	-
TGTGCCAGCAGTTTGACGCGCGGTGAGCAGTTCTTC	CASSLTRGEQFF	-	TRBV28	TRBJ2-1	-